This T cell receptor (beta chain) was identified in a study of cytomegalovirus exposure and HLA in healthy donors. The CDR3 spans 14 residues. Germline V CDR1 and CDR2: MNHNS, SASEGT. Trimming cost V 1 base and J 5 bases, with 11 bases left between them. Both 60 Vbeta primers and 13 Jbeta primers went into the PCR. TCRdb's copy holds only in-frame clones and misses some; the assay was immunoSEQ multiplex PCR. The data contain some 100,000 clones, about 79% of them singletons. This chain joins TRBV6-1 and TRBJ1-2, with D unclear. The TCR was taken from a male donor in good health and CMV-seropositive. Material: PBMCs. The CDR3 region has the DNA TGTGCCAGCAGTGAAGGAGGGCCCCCTTATGGCTACACCTTC. Translated: CASSEGGPPYGYTF.